Listed here are 18 T cell receptor beta chains from one sample, sequenced in a study of blood T cell repertoires in COVID-19. TCRdb's table, derived via immunoSEQ multiplex PCR, lists solely in-frame clones and lacks some. Among some 520,000 clones listed, roughly nine tenths were seen once. The specimen sequenced was peripheral blood. These receptors came from a man aged 18 to 29 with COVID-19, enrolled during active disease.

This chain uses TRBV11-2 with TRBJ2-1; 7 bases align to TRBD1. V shed 5 bases and J 4 bases; nucleotides not matched to a gene: 8. CDR1 SGHAT and CDR2 FQNNGV come from the germline V gene. The CDR3 is 15 residues long. The CDR3 spells CASSPRGFGYNEQFF. The CDR3, as DNA: TGTGCCAGCAGCCCCAGGGGGTTTGGTTACAATGAGCAGTTCTTC.

The chain joins TRBV5-4 to TRBJ2-7, with D possibly being TRBD1 (5 bases). The CDR3 spans 14 residues. Germline V lookup: CDR1 SGHNT, CDR2 YYREEE (reference sequence). V lost 0 bases, J lost 4 bases, and 11 bases lay in between. CDR3 loop: CASSLGGHTYEQYF. CDR3 DNA sequence: TGTGCCAGCAGCTTGGGGGGCCACACTTACGAGCAGTACTTC.

The table lists this clone with a few counts. The chain uses TRBV6-2 or TRBV6-3 and TRBJ2-5, with TRBD2 matching 10 bases. The CDR3 has 16 amino acids. Trimming took 0 bases from V and 5 from J; bases not matched to a gene: 6. Germline V lookup: CDR1 MNHEY, CDR2 SVGEGT. CDR3 sequence reads: CASSYSSGGAYETQYF. As DNA, the CDR3 is TGTGCCAGCAGTTACTCCAGCGGGGGGGCCTATGAGACCCAGTACTTC.

The J gene is TRBJ2-7, the V gene TRBV5-4; no clear D gene. Trimming took 2 bases from V and 3 from J, leaving 9 bases between them. Looked up from germline, CDR1 is SGHNT and CDR2 is YYREEE (reference sequence). CDR3 length equals 13 residues. CDR3 sequence reads: CASSFSNSYEQYF. The CDR3 DNA reads as TGTGCCAGCAGCTTCAGTAACAGCTACGAGCAGTACTTC.

This clone was recorded a few times. The rearrangement joins TRBV10-2 to TRBJ1-6, with a weak D call TRBD1 (5 bases). This CDR3 has 14 residues. V shed 6 bases and J shed 8 bases, with 14 bases lying between them. Germline CDR1 is WSHSY and CDR2 is SAAADI. CDR3 region: CASSPGGDHSPLHF. The CDR3 nucleotides are TGCGCCAGCAGCCCCGGGGGGGATCATTCACCCCTCCACTTT.

The chain is built from TRBV6-5 and TRBJ2-1, with 12 bases aligning to TRBD2. J lost 2 bases, V lost 7 bases, and 3 bases had no gene match. The V gene's germline CDR1 is MNHEY and CDR2 SVGAGI. The CDR3 is made up of 15 amino acids. The CDR3 DNA reads as TGTGCCAGCAACCTAGCGGGAGGGCCCTACAATGAGCAGTTCTTC. This codes for CASNLAGGPYNEQFF.

The rearrangement links TRBV6-5 to TRBJ1-2; no clear D gene. CDR3 length: 14 amino acids. Trimming shortened V by 5 bases and J by 4 bases, and 14 bases separated the two germline ends. Germline V gene sequence: CDR1 MNHEY, CDR2 SVGAGI. CDR3 nucleotide sequence: TGTGCCAGCAGTAGAGGAGGTTCTTCCTATGGCTACACCTTC. Protein sequence: CASSRGGSSYGYTF.

The genes are TRBV19 and TRBJ2-3; a possible D gene is TRBD1 (5 bases). Looked up from germline, CDR1 is LNHDA and CDR2 is SQIVND (reference sequence). The CDR3 totals 12 residues. Trimming took off 7 bases at V and 8 bases at J, with 13 bases between the two ends. CDR3 DNA sequence: TGTGCCAGTACCTCCAGGGCAGGTACGCAGTATTTT. This sequence encodes CASTSRAGTQYF.

V usage is TRBV3-1 (or the pseudogene TRBV3-2) and J usage is TRBJ2-3; D may be TRBD2 (5 bases). Germline assignment: CDR1 LGHDT and CDR2 YNNKEL (reference sequence). The V gene lost 7 bases and the J gene lost 0 bases, with 14 bases spanning the gap. This CDR3 is built from 15 residues. The CDR3 is CASNPSGTSTDTQYF. DNA of the CDR3: TGTGCCAGCAACCCAAGCGGAACTAGCACAGATACGCAGTATTTT.

The chain uses TRBV18 and TRBJ2-7; possible D gene TRBD2, 6 bases. This CDR3 spans 12 amino acids. Germline V gene data show CDR1 as KGHSH and CDR2 as LQKENI. Deletions cut 3 bases from V and 5 bases from J, with 8 bases between. The CDR3 sequence: CASSPGTHEQYF. The CDR3 DNA sequence: TGTGCCAGCTCACCCGGGACTCACGAGCAGTACTTC.

This chain uses TRBV5-1 with TRBJ2-1; 7 nucleotides agree with TRBD2. With 3 bases clipped from V and 6 bases from J, the junction kept 12 bases outside the gene matches. Germline CDR1 and CDR2: SGHRS and YFSETQ. There are 16 residues in the CDR3. The CDR3 nucleotides read TGCGCCAGCAGCTCCCGGCGGGAGCTGTGGGTCAATGAGCAGTTCTTC. This sequence encodes CASSSRRELWVNEQFF.

The chain combines TRBV19 with TRBJ2-1; 9 bases fit TRBD2. Looked up from germline, CDR1 is LNHDA and CDR2 is SQIVND (reference sequence). The CDR3 length is 18 residues. Losses at the gene ends were 0 bases for V and 6 bases for J; bases not matched to a gene: 12. The CDR3 protein is CASSIEGFGLAGSNEQFF. CDR3 DNA: TGTGCCAGTAGTATAGAAGGGTTCGGGCTAGCGGGGAGCAATGAGCAGTTCTTC.

The DNA of the CDR3 is TGTGCCAGCAGTTTATTCGGACAGGGACCTGGGTATGGCTACACCTTC. Its protein product is CASSLFGQGPGYGYTF. The chain uses TRBV28 and TRBJ1-2; the match to TRBD1 covers 8 bases. The germline V gene encodes CDR1 MDHEN and CDR2 SYDVKM. With 1 base clipped from V and 5 bases from J, the junction kept 9 bases outside the gene matches. CDR3 length: 16 residues.

V is TRBV24-1 and J is TRBJ2-1, with D perhaps TRBD1 (6 bases). Trimming removed 3 bases from V and 3 bases from J, with 14 bases in between. CDR3 size: 16 residues. Germline V lookup: CDR1 KGHDR, CDR2 SFDVKD. CDR3 DNA: TGTGCCACCAGTGATATAGACAGGCCTGGCTACAATGAGCAGTTCTTC. Translated: CATSDIDRPGYNEQFF.

The V and J genes are TRBV20-1 and TRBJ2-5; the D gene is possibly TRBD1 (6 bases). Germline V lookup: CDR1 DFQATT, CDR2 SNEGSKA (reference sequence). This CDR3 contains 11 residues. V lost 6 bases to trimming and J lost 3 bases, with 8 bases between them. The CDR3 sequence: CSAGTKETQYF. The CDR3 DNA sequence: TGCAGTGCCGGGACAAAAGAGACCCAGTACTTC.

About this clone: Other DNA sequences within the sample encode an identical CDR3. The CDR3 spells CASSEGGSGNTIYF. The CDR3 nucleotides are TGTGCCAGCAGTGAAGGCGGCTCTGGAAACACCATATATTTT. The chain couples TRBV6-1 to TRBJ1-3; D unresolved. V was trimmed by 1 base and J by 0 bases, leaving 4 bases between them. CDR3 length: 14 residues. CDR1 and CDR2 (germline): MNHNS, SASEGT.

The CDR3: CASRDLSSYEQYF. The CDR3, as DNA: TGTGCCAGCCGGGACTTAAGCTCCTACGAGCAGTACTTC. The rearrangement uses TRBV27 and TRBJ2-7; perhaps TRBD2 as D (6 bases). The CDR3 is 13 amino acids. Per the germline V gene, CDR1 is MNHEY and CDR2 is SMNVEV (reference sequence). Trimming removed 8 bases at V and 0 bases at J, with 11 bases between.

This rearrangement joins TRBV18 to TRBJ2-7; 7 bases align to TRBD1. This CDR3 region has 14 residues. V gave up 3 bases and J gave up 4 bases; unmatched junction bases: 6. CDR1 and CDR2 (germline): KGHSH, LQKENI. For the CDR3, the DNA is TGTGCCAGCTCACCGTCCCGGGACAGTTACGAGCAGTACTTC. It is translated as CASSPSRDSYEQYF.